These T cell receptor beta chains were read from a single sample in a study of T cell responses to AZD1222 COVID-19 vaccine. Sequenced by immunoSEQ multiplex PCR; TCRdb stores in-frame clones only, minus some. The profile covers some 100,000 clones, with approximately 91% appearing a single time and roughly 15% taken by the ten largest. Material: peripheral blood, obtained on day 0 of AZD1222 vaccination. The receptors stem from an adult in good health. Each CDR3 is given with its conserved first and last residue. D genes are given only for firm matches. Size values are once, few and many counts, or a class for expanded clones, and some rows have none.

NA	NA	TRBV6-5	TRBJ2-7	TGTGCCAGCAGTAAGGGAACCTACGAGCAGTACTTC	CASSKGTYEQYF
NA	NA	TRBV3-1/TRBV3-2	TRBJ2-2	TGTGCCAGCAGCGGACGGGTTCCCGGCGGGGAGCTGTTTTTT	CASSGRVPGGELFF
NA	NA	TRBV11-2	TRBJ2-3	TGTGCCAGCAGGAGGGGGAGGGGCAGAAACACAGATACGCAGTATTTT	CASRRGRGRNTDTQYF
NA	NA	TRBV29-1	TRBJ1-1	TGCAGCGCCACGAACACTGAAGCTTTCTTT	CSATNTEAFF
NA	NA	TRBV24-1	TRBJ2-1	TGTGCCACCAGTGAACCGGGGGGACAGGAGCAGTTCTTC	CATSEPGGQEQFF
NA	NA	TRBV2	TRBJ2-4	TGTGCCAGCAGTAATAGACTGCGCGGCCGAAACATTCAGTACTTC	CASSNRLRGRNIQYF
NA	NA	TRBV29-1	TRBJ2-5	TGCAGCGTTGAACGAGGGGTTTGGGAGACCCAGTACTTC	CSVERGVWETQYF
TRBD1	NA	TRBV5-1	TRBJ1-2	TGCGCCAGCAGCATGGGGGGACAGGTGAAAAGAGGCTACACCTTC	CASSMGGQVKRGYTF
NA	NA	TRBV7-9	TRBJ2-3	TGTGCCACGTCAGATACGCAGTATTTT	CATSDTQYF
NA	once	TRBV5-1	TRBJ2-6	TGCGCCAGCAGCCGTCAGTCTGGGGCCAACGTCCTGACTTTC	CASSRQSGANVLTF
NA	NA	TRBV18	TRBJ1-5	TGTGCCAGCTCCCCCCAGGGGTCGATGTGGCCCCAGCATTTT	CASSPQGSMWPQHF
NA	NA	TRBV19	TRBJ1-1	TGTGCCAGTAGTTCTCACATGAACACTGAAGCTTTCTTT	CASSSHMNTEAFF
NA	few	TRBV5-5	TRBJ1-4	TGTGCCAGCAGCTTGAGTTCGGCCACCCGCGCAACTAATGAAAAACTGTTTTTT	CASSLSSATRATNEKLFF
NA	NA	TRBV5-4	TRBJ2-5	TGTGCCAGCAGCTTTGCGACAGGCGGGGAGACCCAGTACTTC	CASSFATGGETQYF
TRBD1	once	TRBV18	TRBJ2-3	TGTGCCAGCACCCGACAGGGATCAGATACGCAGTATTTT	CASTRQGSDTQYF
TRBD1	NA	TRBV29-1	TRBJ1-2	TGCAGCGTTGATCAGGGGGGGAACTATGGCTACACCTTC	CSVDQGGNYGYTF
NA	NA	TRBV6-1	TRBJ2-4	TGTGCCAGCAGTGAAGGGAGTACAGCTCTAGCCAAAAACATTCAGTACTTC	CASSEGSTALAKNIQYF
TRBD2	NA	TRBV7-3	TRBJ2-1	TGTGCCAGCAGCCTAACGGCTAGCGGGAGTCCCTACAATGAGCAGTTCTTC	CASSLTASGSPYNEQFF
NA	NA	TRBV27	TRBJ1-5	TGTGCCAGCAGTTTCACTCAGAATCAGCCCCAGCATTTT	CASSFTQNQPQHF
NA	NA	TRBV12-3/TRBV12-4	TRBJ1-3	TGTGCCAGCATCGGTTATACACGAAACACCATATATTTT	CASIGYTRNTIYF
TRBD1	NA	TRBV5-1	TRBJ2-5	TGCGCCAGCAGCTTGGGACAGGGGGTGGAGACCCAGTACTTC	CASSLGQGVETQYF
NA	NA	TRBV7-9	TRBJ1-5	TGTGCCAGCAGCTTAGGGGGCTCAAACTATCAGCCCCAGCATTTT	CASSLGGSNYQPQHF
TRBD2	few	TRBV3-1/TRBV3-2	TRBJ2-2	TGTGCCAGCAGCCAAGGGGTCCTAGCGGTCTCCACCGGGGAGCTGTTTTTT	CASSQGVLAVSTGELFF
TRBD1	few	TRBV19	TRBJ1-2	TGTGCCACCATGGGACAGGGGAGCTATGGCTACACCTTC	CATMGQGSYGYTF
NA	NA	TRBV4-2	TRBJ1-5	TGTGCCAGCAGCCCCAGAACAAATCAGCCCCAGCATTTT	CASSPRTNQPQHF
TRBD2	NA	TRBV7-3	TRBJ2-2	TGTGCCAGCAGCCTTTATGGACTAGCTGGCACCGGGGAGCTGTTTTTT	CASSLYGLAGTGELFF
NA	NA	TRBV6-5	TRBJ2-1	TGTGCCAGCAGTTACAGGGGCAGTCTAGGGCATGAGCAGTTCTTC	CASSYRGSLGHEQFF
TRBD2	NA	TRBV5-1	TRBJ2-4	TGCGCCAGCAGCTTGGCCGGGGGGGCCCAAAACATTCAGTACTTC	CASSLAGGAQNIQYF
TRBD1	NA	TRBV2	TRBJ1-2	TGTGCCAGCACTATTAGGGACAGGGCCGGCTACACCTTC	CASTIRDRAGYTF
TRBD2	NA	TRBV5-1	TRBJ2-1	TGCGCCAGCAGCTTAATAGCGGGAGGAAACAATGAGCAGTTCTTC	CASSLIAGGNNEQFF
NA	NA	TRBV19	TRBJ1-2	TGTGCCAGTAGTCACCGGACCTTCGATGGCTACACCTTC	CASSHRTFDGYTF
NA	NA	TRBV5-1	TRBJ2-5	TGCGCCAGCAGCTTGGCCGACGGATTGGGGGCAGGAGAATACTTC	CASSLADGLGAGEYF
NA	NA	TRBV19	TRBJ2-1	TGTGCCAGTAGTATAGATTTCCGATACAATGAGCAGTTCTTC	CASSIDFRYNEQFF
NA	few	TRBV6-2/TRBV6-3	TRBJ1-5	TGTGCCAGCAGTTCCGGTCAGCCCCAGCATTTT	CASSSGQPQHF
NA	NA	TRBV28	TRBJ1-5	TGTGCCAGCAGTTTCCAGCCCCAGCATTTT	CASSFQPQHF
NA	NA	TRBV10-3	TRBJ2-7	TGTGCCATCAGTGTGGATAGCTCCCTCTACGAGCAGTACTTC	CAISVDSSLYEQYF
NA	NA	TRBV9	TRBJ1-3	TGTGCCAGCAGCGTAGATGGGGCAAAAGGAAACACCATATATTTT	CASSVDGAKGNTIYF
NA	NA	TRBV10-3	TRBJ2-1	TGTGCCATCAGTTTCCGGGACCTCGATGAGCAGTTCTTC	CAISFRDLDEQFF
TRBD1	NA	TRBV29-1	TRBJ2-7	TGCAGCGTTGAAGAACAGACAGGGCCTACCTACGAGCAGTACTTC	CSVEEQTGPTYEQYF
TRBD1	NA	TRBV5-1	TRBJ1-1	TGCGCCAGCAGTCTCGGGACAGGGCGGAACACTGAAGCTTTCTTT	CASSLGTGRNTEAFF
TRBD1	NA	TRBV7-9	TRBJ1-1	TGTGCCAGCAGCTCGGGACAGGGAATGAACACTGAAGCTTTCTTT	CASSSGQGMNTEAFF
NA	NA	TRBV10-3	TRBJ2-1	TGTGCCATCGGGCTAAAGGCTTACAATGAGCAGTTCTTC	CAIGLKAYNEQFF
NA	NA	TRBV9	TRBJ2-3	TGTGCCAGCAGCGTAGTCGGTGAGATCACAGATACGCAGTATTTT	CASSVVGEITDTQYF
NA	NA	TRBV6-5	TRBJ1-5	TGTGCCAGCAGACCGGACAGACGGATTCAGCCCCAGCATTTT	CASRPDRRIQPQHF
NA	NA	TRBV5-6	TRBJ2-2	TGTGCCAGCAGCTTGAGTGGTCCCACCGGGGAGCTGTTTTTT	CASSLSGPTGELFF